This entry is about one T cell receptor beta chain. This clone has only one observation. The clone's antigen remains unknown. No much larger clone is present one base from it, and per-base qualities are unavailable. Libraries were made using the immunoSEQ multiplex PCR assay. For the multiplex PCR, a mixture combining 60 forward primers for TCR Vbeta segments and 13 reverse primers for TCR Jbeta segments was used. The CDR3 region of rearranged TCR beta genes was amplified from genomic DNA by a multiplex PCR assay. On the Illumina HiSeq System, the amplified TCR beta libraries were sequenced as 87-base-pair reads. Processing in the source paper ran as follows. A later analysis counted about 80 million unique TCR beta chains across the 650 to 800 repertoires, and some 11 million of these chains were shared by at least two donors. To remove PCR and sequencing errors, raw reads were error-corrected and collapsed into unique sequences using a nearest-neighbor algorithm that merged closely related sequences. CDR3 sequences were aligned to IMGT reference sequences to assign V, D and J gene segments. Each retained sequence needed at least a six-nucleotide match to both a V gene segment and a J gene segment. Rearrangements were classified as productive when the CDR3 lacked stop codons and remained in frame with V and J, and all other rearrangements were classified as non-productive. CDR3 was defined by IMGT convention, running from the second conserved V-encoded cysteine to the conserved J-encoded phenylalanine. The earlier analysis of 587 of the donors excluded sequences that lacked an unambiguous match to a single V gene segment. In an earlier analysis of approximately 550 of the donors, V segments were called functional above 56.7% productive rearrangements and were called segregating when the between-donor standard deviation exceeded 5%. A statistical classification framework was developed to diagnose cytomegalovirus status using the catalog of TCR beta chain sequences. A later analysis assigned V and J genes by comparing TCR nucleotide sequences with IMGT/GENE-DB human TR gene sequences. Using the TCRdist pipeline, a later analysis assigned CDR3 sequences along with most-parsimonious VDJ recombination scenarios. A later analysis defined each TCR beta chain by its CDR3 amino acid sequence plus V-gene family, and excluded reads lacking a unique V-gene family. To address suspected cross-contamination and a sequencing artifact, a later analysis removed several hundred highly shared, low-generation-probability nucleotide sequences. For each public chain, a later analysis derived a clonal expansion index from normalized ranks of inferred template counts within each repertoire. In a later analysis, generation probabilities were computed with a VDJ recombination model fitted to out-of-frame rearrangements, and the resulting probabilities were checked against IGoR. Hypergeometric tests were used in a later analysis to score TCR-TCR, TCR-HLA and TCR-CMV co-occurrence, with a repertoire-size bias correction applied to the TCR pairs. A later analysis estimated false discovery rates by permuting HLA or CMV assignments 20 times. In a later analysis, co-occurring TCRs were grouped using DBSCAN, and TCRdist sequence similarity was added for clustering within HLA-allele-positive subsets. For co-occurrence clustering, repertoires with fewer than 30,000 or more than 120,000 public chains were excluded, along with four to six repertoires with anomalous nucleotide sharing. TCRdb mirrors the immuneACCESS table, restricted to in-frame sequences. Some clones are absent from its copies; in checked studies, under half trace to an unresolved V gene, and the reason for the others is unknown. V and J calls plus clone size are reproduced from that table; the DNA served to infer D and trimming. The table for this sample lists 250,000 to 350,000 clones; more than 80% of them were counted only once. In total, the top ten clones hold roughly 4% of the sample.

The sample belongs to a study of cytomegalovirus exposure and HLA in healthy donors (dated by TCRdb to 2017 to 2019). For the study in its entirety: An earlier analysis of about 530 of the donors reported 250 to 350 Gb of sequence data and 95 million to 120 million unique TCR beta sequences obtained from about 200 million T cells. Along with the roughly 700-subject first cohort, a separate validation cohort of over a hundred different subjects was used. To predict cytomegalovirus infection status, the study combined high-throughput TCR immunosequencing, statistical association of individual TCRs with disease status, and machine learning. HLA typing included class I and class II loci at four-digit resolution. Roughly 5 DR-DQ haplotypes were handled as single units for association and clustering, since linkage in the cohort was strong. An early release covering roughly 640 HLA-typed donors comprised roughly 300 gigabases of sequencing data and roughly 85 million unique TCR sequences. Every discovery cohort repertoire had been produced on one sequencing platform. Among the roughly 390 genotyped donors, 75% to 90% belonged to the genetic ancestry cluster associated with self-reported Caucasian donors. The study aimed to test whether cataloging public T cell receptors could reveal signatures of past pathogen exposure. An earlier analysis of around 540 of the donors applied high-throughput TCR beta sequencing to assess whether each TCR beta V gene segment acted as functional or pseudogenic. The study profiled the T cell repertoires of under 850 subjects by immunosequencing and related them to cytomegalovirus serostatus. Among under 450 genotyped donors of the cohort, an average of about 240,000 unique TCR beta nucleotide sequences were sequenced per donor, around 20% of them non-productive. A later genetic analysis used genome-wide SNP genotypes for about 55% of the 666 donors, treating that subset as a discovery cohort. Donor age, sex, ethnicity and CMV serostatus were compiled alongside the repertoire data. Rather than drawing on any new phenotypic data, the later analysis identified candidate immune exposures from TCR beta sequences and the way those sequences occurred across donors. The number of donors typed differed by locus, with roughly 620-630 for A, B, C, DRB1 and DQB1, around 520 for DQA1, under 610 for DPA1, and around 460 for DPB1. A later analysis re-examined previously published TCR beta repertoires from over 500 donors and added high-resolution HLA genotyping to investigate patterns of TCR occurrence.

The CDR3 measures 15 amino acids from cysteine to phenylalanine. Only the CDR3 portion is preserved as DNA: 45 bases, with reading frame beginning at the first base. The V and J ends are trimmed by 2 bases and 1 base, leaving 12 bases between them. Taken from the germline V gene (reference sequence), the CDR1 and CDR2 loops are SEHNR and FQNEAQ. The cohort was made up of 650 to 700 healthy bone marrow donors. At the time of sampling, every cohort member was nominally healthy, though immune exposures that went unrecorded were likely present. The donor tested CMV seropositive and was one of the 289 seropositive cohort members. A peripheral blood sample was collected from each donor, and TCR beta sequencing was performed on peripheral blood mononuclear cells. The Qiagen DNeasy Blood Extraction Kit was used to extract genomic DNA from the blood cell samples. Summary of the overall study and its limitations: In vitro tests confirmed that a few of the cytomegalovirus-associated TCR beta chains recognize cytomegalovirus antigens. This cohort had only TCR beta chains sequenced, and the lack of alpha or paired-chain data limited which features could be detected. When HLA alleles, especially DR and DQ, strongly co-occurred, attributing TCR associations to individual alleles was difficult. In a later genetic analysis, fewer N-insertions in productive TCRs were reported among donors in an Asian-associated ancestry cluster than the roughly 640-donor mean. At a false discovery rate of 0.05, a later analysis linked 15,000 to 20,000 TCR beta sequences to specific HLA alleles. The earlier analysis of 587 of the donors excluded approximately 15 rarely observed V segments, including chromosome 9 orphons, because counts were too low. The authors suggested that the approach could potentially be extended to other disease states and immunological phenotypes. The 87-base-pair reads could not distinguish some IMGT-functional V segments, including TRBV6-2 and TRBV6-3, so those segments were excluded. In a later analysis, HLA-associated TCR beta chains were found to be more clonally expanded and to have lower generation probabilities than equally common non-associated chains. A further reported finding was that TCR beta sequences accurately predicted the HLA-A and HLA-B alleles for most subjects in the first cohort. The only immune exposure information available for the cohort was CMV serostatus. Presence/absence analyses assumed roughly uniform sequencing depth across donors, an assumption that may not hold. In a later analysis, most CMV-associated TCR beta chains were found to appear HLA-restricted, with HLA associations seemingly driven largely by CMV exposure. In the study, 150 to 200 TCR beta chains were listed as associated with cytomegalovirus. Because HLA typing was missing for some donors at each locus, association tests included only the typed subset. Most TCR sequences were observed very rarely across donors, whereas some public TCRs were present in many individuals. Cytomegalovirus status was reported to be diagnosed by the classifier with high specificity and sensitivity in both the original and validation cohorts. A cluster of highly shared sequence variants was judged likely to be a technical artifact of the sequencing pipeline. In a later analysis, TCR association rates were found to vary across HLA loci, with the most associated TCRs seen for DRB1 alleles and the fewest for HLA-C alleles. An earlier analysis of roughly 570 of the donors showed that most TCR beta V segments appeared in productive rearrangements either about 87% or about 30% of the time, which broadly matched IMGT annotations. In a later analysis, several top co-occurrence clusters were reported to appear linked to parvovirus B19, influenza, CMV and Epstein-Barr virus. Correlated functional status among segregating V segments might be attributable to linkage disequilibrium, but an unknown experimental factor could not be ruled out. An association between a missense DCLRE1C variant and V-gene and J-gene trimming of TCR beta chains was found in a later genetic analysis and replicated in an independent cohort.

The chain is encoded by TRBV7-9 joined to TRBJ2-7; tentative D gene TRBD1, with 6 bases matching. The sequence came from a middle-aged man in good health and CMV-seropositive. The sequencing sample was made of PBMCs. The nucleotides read TGTGCCAGCAGCTTATGGGCAGGGGAATCCTACGAGCAGTACTTC. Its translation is CASSLWAGESYEQYF. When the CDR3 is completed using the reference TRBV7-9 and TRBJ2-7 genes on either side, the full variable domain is DTGVSQNPRHKITKRGQNVTFRCDPISEHNRLYWYRQTLGQGPEFLTYFQNEAQLEKSRLLSDRFSAERPKGSFSTLEIQRTEQGDSAMYLCASSLWAGESYEQYFGPGTRLTVT.